The 25 T cell receptor beta chains below all came from one sample that was sequenced in a study of cytomegalovirus exposure and HLA in healthy donors. The PCR contained 60 Vbeta and 13 Jbeta primers. Clones were read by immunoSEQ multiplex PCR, and TCRdb kept only the in-frame ones, dropping some. The sample holds about 77,000 clones. Material for sequencing was PBMCs. All receptors come from a man aged 45-65 years in good health and CMV-seropositive.

The chain links TRBV6-1 to TRBJ1-6; no clear D gene. CDR1 and CDR2 from the germline V gene are MNHNS and SASEGT. Trimming shortened V by 3 bases and J by 2 bases, and 11 bases separated the two germline ends. CDR3 length equals 16 residues. CDR3 in DNA: TGTGCCAGCAGTGATTCTCTACGTACCTATAATTCACCCCTCCACTTT. Its translation: CASSDSLRTYNSPLHF.

The CDR3 DNA reads as TGTGCCAGCAGTACACAGGGAAGGACTGAAGCTTTCTTT. This translates into CASSTQGRTEAFF. V usage is TRBV28 and J usage is TRBJ1-1; D may be TRBD1 (6 bases). V lost 5 bases and J lost 5, with 12 bases in between. The CDR3 is 13 amino acids. CDR1 is MDHEN and CDR2 is SYDVKM in the germline V gene.

V usage is TRBV9 and J usage is TRBJ2-2, with TRBD1 identical over 8 bases. Trimming took 3 bases from V and 6 from J; bases not matched to a gene: 13. CDR1 SGDLS and CDR2 YYNGEE come from the germline V gene. This CDR3 has 17 amino acids. The CDR3 protein is CASSADLETGAAGELFF. The CDR3, as DNA: TGTGCCAGCAGCGCGGACTTGGAGACAGGGGCGGCCGGGGAGCTGTTTTTT. The full variable domain, in which reference TRBV9 and TRBJ2-2 provide the parts outside the CDR3, is DSGVTQTPKHLITATGQRVTLRCSPRSGDLSVYWYQQSLDQGLQFLIQYYNGEERAKGNILERFSAQQFPDLHSELNLSSLELGDSALYFCASSADLETGAAGELFFGEGSRLTVL.

This chain links TRBV6-5 with TRBJ2-7; D gene ambiguous. V lost 2 bases, J lost 10 bases, and 9 bases lay in between. The V gene's germline CDR1 is MNHEY and CDR2 SVGAGI. This CDR3 spans 11 amino acids. CDR3 DNA: TGTGCCAGCAGTTACAGTCAGGAACAGTACTTC. This translates into CASSYSQEQYF.

The chain links TRBV7-2 to TRBJ2-5; possible D gene TRBD2, 5 bases. The germline V gene has CDR1 SGHTA and CDR2 FQGNSA. This CDR3 comprises 14 residues. Trimming took off 4 bases at V and 2 bases at J, with 11 bases between the two ends. The CDR3 spells CASSSARGQETQYF. CDR3 bases: TGTGCCAGCAGCTCGGCCCGGGGACAAGAGACCCAGTACTTC.

The gene calls are TRBV18 and TRBJ1-1; 7 positions match TRBD1. Germline V gene sequence: CDR1 KGHSH, CDR2 LQKENI. CDR3 size: 13 residues. After removal of 5 bases from V and 5 bases from J, the junction contained 5 bases not matched to a gene. In nucleotides, the CDR3 is TGTGCCAGCTCAGGGGACAGCGATACTGAAGCTTTCTTT. Translated, it gives CASSGDSDTEAFF.

This chain uses TRBV11-2 with TRBJ2-7; 7 positions agree with TRBD2. The CDR3 spans 15 residues. J lost 3 bases, V lost 4 bases, and 9 bases had no gene match. CDR1 is SGHAT and CDR2 is FQNNGV in the germline V gene. CDR3 protein: CASSYPWGGIYEQYF. In DNA, the CDR3 is TGTGCCAGCAGCTACCCCTGGGGGGGAATCTACGAGCAGTACTTC.

The CDR3 region is CASSSSIRDEQFF. In nucleotides, the CDR3 is TGTGCCAGCAGCAGTTCAATTCGGGATGAGCAGTTCTTC. The gene calls are TRBV7-9 and TRBJ2-1; D gene unclear. The germline V gene has CDR1 SEHNR and CDR2 FQNEAQ (reference sequence). This CDR3 comprises 13 residues. Deletions cut 5 bases from V and 8 bases from J, with 13 bases between. The full variable domain, completed using reference TRBV7-9 and TRBJ2-1, is DTGVSQNPRHKITKRGQNVTFRCDPISEHNRLYWYRQTLGQGPEFLTYFQNEAQLEKSRLLSDRFSAERPKGSFSTLEIQRTEQGDSAMYLCASSSSIRDEQFFGPGTRLTVL.

The chain couples TRBV28 to TRBJ1-5; unclear D gene. CDR3 length: 11 residues. V shed 8 bases and J shed 3 bases, with 5 bases lying between them. CDR1 and CDR2 from the germline V gene are MDHEN and SYDVKM. CDR3 DNA sequence: TGTGCCAGCGGCTTCAATCAGCCCCAGCATTTT. This translates into CASGFNQPQHF.

This rearrangement joins TRBV7-9 to TRBJ1-2; 8 bases agree with TRBD1. The CDR3 is 18 amino acids. CDR1 and CDR2 (germline): SEHNR, FQNEAQ (reference sequence). The trim removed 5 bases at V and 4 bases at J, leaving 18 bases unmatched. The CDR3 DNA sequence: TGTGCCAGCAGCCCCCTAGCTAACCAAAGGACAGGGTTCTATGGCTACACCTTC. The encoded protein is CASSPLANQRTGFYGYTF.

The V call is TRBV7-2, the J call TRBJ1-2, with 9 bases aligning to TRBD1. Looked up from germline, CDR1 is SGHTA and CDR2 is FQGNSA. This CDR3 contains 14 residues. The junction had 6 bases not matched to a gene; V was cut back by 5 bases and J by 5 bases. This CDR3 reads CASSPLTGGYGYTF. CDR3 sequence (DNA): TGTGCCAGCAGCCCTCTGACAGGGGGATATGGCTACACCTTC.

The rearrangement joins TRBV4-1 to TRBJ1-2; possible D gene TRBD1, 5 bases. CDR1 is MGHRA, CDR2 YSYEKL, per germline. Trimming removed 0 bases at V and 6 bases at J, with 11 bases between. This CDR3 is 14 amino acids long. CDR3 bases: TGCGCCAGCAGCCAAGAGTTAGGGGCGCATGGCTACACCTTC. It translates to CASSQELGAHGYTF.

The chain combines TRBV5-1 with TRBJ2-1; 8 bases map to TRBD1. Germline V gene lookup returns CDR1 SGHRS and CDR2 YFSETQ. J was trimmed by 7 bases and V by 1 base; bases with no gene match: 4. This CDR3 spans 14 amino acids. CDR3 coding DNA: TGCGCCAGCAGCTTGCAGGGGGCGGCGAATGAGCAGTTCTTC. Protein: CASSLQGAANEQFF.

The chain couples TRBV18 to TRBJ2-1; D remains unclear. The V end was cut by 3 bases, the J end by 7 bases, with 10 bases between. This CDR3 spans 13 amino acids. Germline V gene sequence: CDR1 KGHSH, CDR2 LQKENI. CDR3 nucleotide sequence: TGTGCCAGCTCACCCACAAATTTAAATGAGCAGTTCTTC. Residues: CASSPTNLNEQFF. Variable domain in full (rest from reference TRBV18 and TRBJ2-1): NAGVMQNPRHLVRRRGQEARLRCSPMKGHSHVYWYRQLPEEGLKFMVYLQKENIIDESGMPKERFSAEFPKEGPSILRIQQVVRGDSAAYFCASSPTNLNEQFFGPGTRLTVL.

This chain links TRBV12-5 with TRBJ2-5; D is unclear. V was trimmed by 2 bases and J by 4 bases, leaving 11 bases between them. Germline CDR1 is LGHNT and CDR2 is FRNRAP. This CDR3 spans 14 amino acids. DNA of the CDR3: TGTGCTAGTGGTTTGCCCGGGTTCCCAGAGACCCAGTACTTC. It encodes CASGLPGFPETQYF.

J is TRBJ2-2 and V is TRBV4-1; D might be TRBD1 (6 bases). The germline V gene has CDR1 MGHRA and CDR2 YSYEKL. Between the trimmed V and J ends, which lost 1 base and 6 bases, there was a span of 18 bases. The CDR3 consists of 17 residues. This chain's CDR3 is CASSQAPGAQGAGELFF. The DNA of the CDR3 is TGCGCCAGCAGCCAAGCCCCCGGAGCACAGGGAGCCGGGGAGCTGTTTTTT.

This sequence joins TRBV7-9 and TRBJ2-1, with TRBD2 matching 10 bases. Germline V gene sequence: CDR1 SEHNR, CDR2 FQNEAQ (reference sequence). The V segment lost 2 bases and the J segment 8 bases; nucleotides outside the gene matches: 3. There are 14 residues in the CDR3. DNA for the CDR3: TGTGCCAGCAGCTTATTAGCGGGAGGATATGAGCAGTTCTTC. Its protein is CASSLLAGGYEQFF.

V is TRBV7-3 and J is TRBJ1-6; a weak D match, TRBD1 (5 bases). V lost 1 base and J 10 bases, leaving 11 bases between the germline ends. CDR1 and CDR2 from the germline V gene are SGHTA and FQGTGA. This CDR3 comprises 14 residues. CDR3 sequence reads: CASSLSPGNSPLHF. The CDR3 DNA is TGTGCCAGCAGCTTAAGTCCAGGGAACTCACCCCTCCACTTT.

This chain links TRBV5-8 with TRBJ2-7; no clear D gene. V lost 4 bases and J 0 bases, leaving 8 bases between the germline ends. This CDR3 has 13 amino acids. Germline V lookup: CDR1 SGHTS, CDR2 YDEGEE. This CDR3 is CASSILGSYEQYF. The CDR3 bases are TGTGCCAGCAGCATTCTAGGCTCCTACGAGCAGTACTTC.

This rearrangement joins TRBV30 to TRBJ2-3; unclear D gene. CDR3 size: 18 residues. Trimming removed 2 bases from V and 6 bases from J, with 27 bases in between. Per the germline V gene, CDR1 is GTSNPN and CDR2 is SVGIG (reference sequence). CDR3 region: CAWSSPRGSRRSVDTQYF. The CDR3 coding sequence is TGTGCCTGGAGTTCCCCGCGCGGCAGCCGACGTTCAGTGGATACGCAGTATTTT.

Written as DNA, the CDR3 is TGTGCCAGCAGCGATGGGACAGGGGACAATGAGCAGTTCTTC. It is translated as CASSDGTGDNEQFF. The J gene is TRBJ2-1, the V gene TRBV7-2, with 10 bases fitting TRBD1. CDR1 is SGHTA, CDR2 FQGNSA, per germline. The CDR3 sequence is 14 residues long. Germline trimming cut 5 bases from V and 5 bases from J; bases unmatched to any gene: 3.

The J gene is TRBJ2-7, the V gene TRBV5-6; TRBD1 matches 9 bases. CDR3 size: 14 residues. Germline V gene lookup returns CDR1 SGHDT and CDR2 YYEEEE. The V segment lost 4 bases and the J segment 3 bases; nucleotides outside the gene matches: 5. This CDR3 reads CASSGAGQGYEQYV. CDR3 DNA: TGTGCCAGCAGCGGCGCGGGACAGGGCTACGAGCAGTACGTC.

For the CDR3, the DNA is TGTGCCAGTACCGGGACTAGCGGGGGAGATGAGCAGTTCTTC. It is translated as CASTGTSGGDEQFF. The chain recombines TRBV19 with TRBJ2-1; TRBD2 agrees at 14 bases. Germline V gives CDR1 LNHDA, CDR2 SQIVND (reference sequence). J lost 8 bases, V lost 7 bases, and 4 bases had no gene match. The CDR3 runs to 14 residues.

The chain joins TRBV2 to TRBJ1-2; a possible D gene is TRBD1 (5 bases). In germline, CDR1 is SNHLY, CDR2 FYNNEI. The CDR3 covers 17 residues. V lost 1 base and J lost 1, with 16 bases in between. The CDR3 spells CASSEEGAGTLNYGYTF. The DNA for the CDR3 is TGTGCCAGCAGTGAAGAGGGAGCAGGGACTCTTAACTATGGCTACACCTTC.

The chain uses TRBV7-2 and TRBJ2-2; 11 bases map to TRBD2. Per germline, CDR1 SGHTA and CDR2 FQGNSA. V was clipped by 10 bases and J by 6 bases; unmatched bases: 7. The CDR3 extends over 14 amino acids. The CDR3 here is CAIPGTSGPGELFF. In nucleotides, the CDR3 is TGTGCCATTCCCGGGACTAGCGGTCCCGGGGAGCTGTTTTTT.